These 15 T cell receptor beta chains came from one sample sequenced in a study of cytomegalovirus exposure and HLA in healthy donors. Assay: immunoSEQ multiplex PCR; the TCRdb copy retains only in-frame clones and omits some. The sample includes 45,000 to 65,000 clones, roughly nine tenths of them seen just once. Sequencing input: PBMCs. The receptors were gathered from a woman between 18 and 29 years old in good health and CMV-seropositive.

The chain combines TRBV10-3 with TRBJ2-5; a possible D gene is TRBD1 (6 bases). Germline V gene sequence: CDR1 ENHRY, CDR2 SYGVKD. V gave up 0 bases and J gave up 5 bases, with 10 bases separating them. The length of the CDR3 is 14 residues. This chain's CDR3 is CAISESAGVETQYF. CDR3 coding DNA: TGTGCCATCAGTGAGTCGGCAGGGGTGGAGACCCAGTACTTC.

This chain uses TRBV30 with TRBJ1-5, with a possible D match to TRBD1 (6 bases). The germline gives CDR1 GTSNPN, CDR2 SVGIG (reference sequence). V lost 5 bases to trimming and J lost 3 bases, with 11 bases between them. The CDR3 has 13 amino acids. CDR3 bases: TGTGCCTGGGCACAGGGAACCAATCAGCCCCAGCATTTT. Protein sequence: CAWAQGTNQPQHF.

This clone has more than one count but fewer than ten. The chain links TRBV7-9 to TRBJ2-5; a weak D match, TRBD1 (6 bases). V was trimmed by 2 bases and J by 6 bases, leaving 19 bases between them. In germline, CDR1 is SEHNR, CDR2 FQNEAQ (reference sequence). The CDR3 has 16 residues. CDR3 coding DNA: TGTGCCAGCAGCTTATCCTTAGACAGGACCCGAAAGACCCAGTACTTC. Its translation is CASSLSLDRTRKTQYF. The full variable domain, in which reference TRBV7-9 and TRBJ2-5 provide the parts outside the CDR3, is DTGVSQNPRHKITKRGQNVTFRCDPISEHNRLYWYRQTLGQGPEFLTYFQNEAQLEKSRLLSDRFSAERPKGSFSTLEIQRTEQGDSAMYLCASSLSLDRTRKTQYFGPGTRLLVL.

The rearrangement uses TRBV2 and TRBJ2-5; the match to TRBD2 covers 11 bases. The ends lost 8 bases at V and 0 bases at J; junction bases unmatched: 5. The V gene's germline CDR1 is SNHLY and CDR2 FYNNEI. This CDR3 spans 15 amino acids. CDR3 loop: CASSPGLADQETQYF. DNA of the CDR3: TGTGCCAGCTCGCCGGGACTAGCGGACCAAGAGACCCAGTACTTC.

This rearrangement joins TRBV19 to TRBJ2-7; TRBD1 might be the D (6 bases). The CDR3 extends over 13 amino acids. Between the trimmed V and J ends, which lost 3 bases and 4 bases, there was a span of 10 bases. Germline V gene sequence: CDR1 LNHDA, CDR2 SQIVND (reference sequence). CDR3 bases: TGTGCCAGTAGTATCGTACAGGGATACGAGCAGTACTTC. Its protein product is CASSIVQGYEQYF.

V gene TRBV19 combines with J gene TRBJ2-2; no firm D call. The CDR3 is 13 residues long. Looked up from germline, CDR1 is LNHDA and CDR2 is SQIVND (reference sequence). Trimming shortened V by 7 bases and J by 4 bases, and 10 bases separated the two germline ends. The CDR3 sequence: CASNPTVTGELFF. CDR3 nucleotides: TGTGCCAGTAACCCGACTGTCACCGGGGAGCTGTTTTTT.

The chain carries TRBV6-4 and TRBJ2-2, with 7 bases aligning to TRBD1. Germline loops: CDR1 MRHNA, CDR2 SNTAGT. This CDR3 comprises 16 residues. Trimming removed 1 base from V and 5 bases from J; junction bases left unmatched: 7. As DNA, the CDR3 is TGTGCCAGCAGTGACTTGGCAGGGGGATCTACCGGGGAGCTGTTTTTT. This encodes CASSDLAGGSTGELFF.

The V and J genes are TRBV29-1 and TRBJ2-3; the D gene is possibly TRBD2 (7 bases). The CDR3 loop spans 14 amino acids. Germline CDR1 and CDR2: SQVTM and ANQGSEA. V was shortened by 3 bases and J by 0 bases, with 10 bases between the two germline ends. The CDR3 loop is CSVDGGPSTDTQYF. The CDR3 nucleotides read TGCAGCGTTGACGGGGGGCCTAGCACAGATACGCAGTATTTT.

The J gene is TRBJ2-3, the V gene TRBV6-4; the match to TRBD2 covers 8 bases. V lost 6 bases, J lost 3 bases, and 5 bases stayed unmatched. Germline loops: CDR1 MRHNA, CDR2 SNTAGT. The CDR3 sequence is 14 residues long. CDR3 nucleotides: TGTGCCAGCAGCCCGGGACTAGGGACAGATACGCAGTATTTT. Its protein product is CASSPGLGTDTQYF.

The rearrangement joins TRBV6-5 to TRBJ1-5; D not resolved. This CDR3 is built from 14 residues. Looked up from germline, CDR1 is MNHEY and CDR2 is SVGAGI. V was cut by 0 bases and J by 9 bases, with 12 bases left in between. The DNA for the CDR3 is TGTGCCAGCAGTTACTCGGTGGAAGAGCGGCCCCAGCATTTT. Its translation is CASSYSVEERPQHF.

This clone appeared a single time. The chain employs TRBV6-5 and TRBJ2-7; D is unresolved. The germline V gene encodes CDR1 MNHEY and CDR2 SVGAGI. V lost 6 bases, J lost 2 bases, and 11 bases lay in between. This CDR3 comprises 13 residues. In DNA form, the CDR3 reads TGTGCCAGCAGAGGAGAAGTACCCTACGAGCAGTACTTC. It translates to CASRGEVPYEQYF.

J is TRBJ2-7 and V is TRBV9; maybe TRBD1 (5 bases). The CDR3 contains 12 residues. Between the trimmed V and J ends, which lost 2 bases and 5 bases, there was a span of 8 bases. CDR1 and CDR2 (germline): SGDLS, YYNGEE. CDR3 sequence: CASSVTGHEQYF. The CDR3 DNA follows: TGTGCCAGCAGCGTTACAGGTCACGAGCAGTACTTC.

The chain carries TRBV6-5 and TRBJ2-5, with D maybe TRBD2 (6 bases). V lost 6 bases, J lost 7 bases, and 15 bases lay in between. This CDR3 region has 13 residues. Looked up from germline, CDR1 is MNHEY and CDR2 is SVGAGI. The CDR3 region is CASSPGLTGTQYF. CDR3 sequence (DNA): TGTGCCAGCAGCCCGGGACTCACTGGGACCCAGTACTTC.

This clone was found a few times. The chain couples TRBV19 to TRBJ1-2; 7 bases map to TRBD1. The junction had 13 bases not matched to a gene; V was cut back by 1 base and J by 8 bases. Germline CDR1 LNHDA, CDR2 SQIVND (reference sequence). The CDR3 length is 16 residues. CDR3 in DNA: TGTGCCAGTAGTATAGTTCTCGAGGGGGCAGGCGGAGGCTACACCTTC. Its translation is CASSIVLEGAGGGYTF.

Points on this clone: Mismatch with germline at one junction end may stem from a read error. V gene TRBV7-9 combines with J gene TRBJ1-2; 8 nucleotides match TRBD1. Germline CDR1 SEHNR, CDR2 FQNEAQ (reference sequence). The CDR3 spans 15 residues. The CDR3 bases are TGTGCCAGCAGTTTAGACAGGGGAGATCACTATGGCTACACCTTC. Its translation: CASSLDRGDHYGYTF.